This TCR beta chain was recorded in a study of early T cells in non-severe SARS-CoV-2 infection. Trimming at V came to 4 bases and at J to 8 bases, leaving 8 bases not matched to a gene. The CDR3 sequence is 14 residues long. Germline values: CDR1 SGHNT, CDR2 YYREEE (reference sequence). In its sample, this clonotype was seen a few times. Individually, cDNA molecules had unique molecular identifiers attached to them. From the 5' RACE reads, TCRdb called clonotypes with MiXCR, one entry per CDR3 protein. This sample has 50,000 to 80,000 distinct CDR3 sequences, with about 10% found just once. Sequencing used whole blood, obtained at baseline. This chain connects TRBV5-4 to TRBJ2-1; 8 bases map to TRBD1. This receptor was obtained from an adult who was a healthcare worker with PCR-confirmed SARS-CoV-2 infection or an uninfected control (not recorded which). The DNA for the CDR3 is TGTGCCAGCAGCCACTACAGGGGGATGGATGAGCAGTTCTTC. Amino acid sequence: CASSHYRGMDEQFF.